The entry below gives a single T cell receptor (beta chain) sequence along with its context. Its cognate antigen has yet to be identified. There are no base qualities to consult, and no much larger clone falls within one base. Using the deep immunoSEQ assay, TCR CDR3 regions were amplified from genomic DNA by multiplex PCR. Extracted genomic DNA from each cell subset was spread evenly across all wells of several immunoSEQ 96-well plates, with each plate serving as a replicate. Each replicate PCR for sorted subsets received roughly 0.2 ug genomic DNA, equal to about 30,000 T cell genomes. The purified libraries were quantified using a Qubit 3.0 fluorometer, sized with a Bioanalyzer 2100, and then quantified again using the KAPA Library Quantification kit. Every immunoSEQ 96-well plate was sequenced on a dedicated single-read 150-cycle Illumina NextSeq 550 flow cell. In the original analysis: Because the immunoSEQ output held only junctional sequences and lacked quality scores, the filtering could not match the filtering applied to full-length reads. To assign V/J genes and CDR3, sequences were annotated against IMGT germline references using PyIR, a Python wrapper for IgBLAST v1.9. Reads with weak V/J assignments (E-value above 1e-6), missing CDR3, stop codons, out-of-frame junctions, or ambiguous translated residues were removed. V3J clonotypes were defined as sequences sharing the same inferred V gene, J gene, and CDR3 amino acid sequence. To compute the percentage overlap between repertoires, the number of shared unique clonotypes was divided by the size of the smaller repertoire. RTK rarefaction, the Chao1 estimator, and Recon v2.1 estimates of unobserved clonotypes were used to assess repertoire richness. For all TCRbeta clonotypes obtained by the gDNA method from four donors, generation probabilities were computed with OLGA. Not all clones reach the TCRdb copy of this immuneACCESS table, which keeps in-frame sequences only. Checked studies attribute under half of the gap to unresolved V genes and leave the rest unexplained. The V and J calls and the clone size are those of that table, but D and trimming were determined from the DNA. In this sample the table shows 1,400,000 or so clones, about 98.5% of which occur a single time. In total, the top ten clones hold 0.36% of the sample.

This specimen belongs to a study of shared clonotypes between healthy human individuals (dated by TCRdb to about 2020). In the study overall: Two women and a few men aged 18 to 49 years were included in the cohort. Per donor, leukapheresis produced somewhere between about 0.9 and 9.5 billion PBMCs. To increase sequencing depth and limit assay-specific biases, TCR repertoire library preparation and sequencing were carried out by different laboratories using diverse techniques. For each donor, three plates each were used for CD4 naive and CD4 memory, two plates were used for CD8 naive, and one plate was used for CD8 memory. Blood TCR repertoires of a handful of healthy adults were deeply sequenced to estimate repertoire size and the extent of clonotype sharing between individuals.

The germline V gene gives CDR1 as KGHSH and CDR2 as LQKENI. Between the V and J ends, shortened by 6 bases and 6 bases respectively, the junction contains 21 bases. The CDR3 measures 16 amino acids from cysteine to phenylalanine. The kept DNA is CDR3 alone, 48 bases in frame from the first base. The paper as a whole reports these results and caveats: Even with the large sequencing depth, rarefaction of the sorted-subset datasets indicated that sequencing was incomplete. Because the study included a small number of donors, the genetic and exposure-history diversity represented was limited. When a few donors were compared, the shared fraction of clonotypes was around 5% for naive CD4, around 3.5% for naive CD8, roughly 2.5% for memory CD4, and less than 0.5% for memory CD8. Compared with non-shared clonotypes, the clonotypes found in all four sorted-subset donors had higher generation probabilities. Only blood was sampled, and tissue TCR repertoires likely differ from those in blood. Based on pairwise subsampling, the degree of clonotype sharing among donors was expected to be affected by sequencing depth. Naive subsets generally had larger estimated clonotype richness than memory subsets.

The donors were healthy, HIV-negative adults who had no recently reported acute infections or vaccinations. Every donor was a Caucasian adult residing in Nashville, Tennessee, USA. Magnetic negative selection was used to enrich CD4+ T cells, after which naive cells were positively selected on CD45RA and the negative fraction became the memory subset. Blood was collected by leukapheresis, and PBMCs were isolated by Ficoll-Histopaque density gradient centrifugation and then cryopreserved in liquid nitrogen vapor phase. Analytical flow cytometry was used to check the purity and quantity of every magnetically sorted T cell population. Each sorted fraction had its genomic DNA isolated and then quantified by UV absorbance on a Nanodrop 2000c.

What was sequenced was naive CD4+ T cells sorted from blood. This specimen's cell subset or site label, interpreted: CD45RA+ positively selected. This clonotype originated in a man between 25 and 39 years old in good health. Recombination connected TRBV18 to TRBJ2-1, with the D gene call left open. The CDR3 amino acid sequence is: CASSLGFGWGPNEQFF. The DNA is TGTGCCAGCTCGCTAGGATTCGGGTGGGGTCCCAATGAGCAGTTCTTC.